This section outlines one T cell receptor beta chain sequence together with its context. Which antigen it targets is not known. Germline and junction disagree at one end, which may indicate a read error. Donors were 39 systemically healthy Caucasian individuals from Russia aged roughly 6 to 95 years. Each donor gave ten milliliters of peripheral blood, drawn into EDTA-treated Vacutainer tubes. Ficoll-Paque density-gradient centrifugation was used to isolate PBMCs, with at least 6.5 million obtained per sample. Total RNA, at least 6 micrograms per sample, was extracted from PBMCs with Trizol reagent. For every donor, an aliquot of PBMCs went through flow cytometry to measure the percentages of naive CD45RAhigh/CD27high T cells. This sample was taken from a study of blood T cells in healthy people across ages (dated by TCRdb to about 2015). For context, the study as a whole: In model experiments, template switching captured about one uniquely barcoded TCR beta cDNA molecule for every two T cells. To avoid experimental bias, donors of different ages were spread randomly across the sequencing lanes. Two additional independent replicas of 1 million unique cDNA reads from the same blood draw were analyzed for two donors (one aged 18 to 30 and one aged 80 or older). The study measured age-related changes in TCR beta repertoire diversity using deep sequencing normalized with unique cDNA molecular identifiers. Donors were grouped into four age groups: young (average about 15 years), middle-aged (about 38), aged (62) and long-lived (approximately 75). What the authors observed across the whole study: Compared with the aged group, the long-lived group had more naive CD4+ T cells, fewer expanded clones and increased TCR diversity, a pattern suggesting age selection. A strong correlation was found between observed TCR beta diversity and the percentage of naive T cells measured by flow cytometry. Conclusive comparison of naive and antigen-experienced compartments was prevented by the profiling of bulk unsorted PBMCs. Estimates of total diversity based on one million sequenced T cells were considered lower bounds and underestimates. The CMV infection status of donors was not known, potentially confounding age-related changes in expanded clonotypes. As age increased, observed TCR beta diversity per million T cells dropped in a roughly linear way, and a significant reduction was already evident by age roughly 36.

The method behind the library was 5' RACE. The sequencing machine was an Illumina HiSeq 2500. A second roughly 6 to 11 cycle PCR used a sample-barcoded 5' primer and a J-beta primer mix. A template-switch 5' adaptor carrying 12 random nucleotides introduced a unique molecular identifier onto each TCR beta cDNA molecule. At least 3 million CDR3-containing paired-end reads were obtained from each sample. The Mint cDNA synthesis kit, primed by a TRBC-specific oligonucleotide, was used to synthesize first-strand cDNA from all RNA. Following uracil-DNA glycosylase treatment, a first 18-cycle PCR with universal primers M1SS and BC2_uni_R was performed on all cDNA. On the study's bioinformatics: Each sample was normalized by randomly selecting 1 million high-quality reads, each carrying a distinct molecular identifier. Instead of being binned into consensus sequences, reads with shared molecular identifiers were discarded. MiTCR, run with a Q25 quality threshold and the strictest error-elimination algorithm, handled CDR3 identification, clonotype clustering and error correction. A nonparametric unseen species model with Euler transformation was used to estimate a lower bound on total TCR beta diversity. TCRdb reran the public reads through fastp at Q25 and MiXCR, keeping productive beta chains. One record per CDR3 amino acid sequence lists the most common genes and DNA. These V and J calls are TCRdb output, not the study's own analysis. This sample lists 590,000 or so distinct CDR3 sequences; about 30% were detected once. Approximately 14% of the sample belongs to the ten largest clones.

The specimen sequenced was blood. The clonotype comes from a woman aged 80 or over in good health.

The bases are TGCGCCAGCAGACTAGCGAACACCGGGGAGCTGTGTTTT. Its protein product is CASRLANTGELCF. Rearrangement joined TRBV5-1 to TRBJ2-2; TRBD2 matches 7 bases in the middle. The germline V gene encodes CDR1 SGHRS and CDR2 YFSETQ. The CDR3 goes from the cysteine to the phenylalanine over 13 residues. The only DNA kept is the CDR3, 39 bases in frame from the first base.